The 7 T cell receptor beta chains below were found in one sample sequenced in a study of blood T cell repertoires in COVID-19. Sequencing used immunoSEQ multiplex PCR; TCRdb keeps in-frame clones, though not all of them. Of about 360,000 clones in the sample, approximately 77% are singletons; the top ten hold about 1%. Sequencing used peripheral blood. The receptors come from a human donor with acute or convalescent COVID-19. The donor label of this sample is uncertain.

The J gene is TRBJ2-7, the V gene TRBV4-1; 9 positions agree with TRBD2. There are 16 residues in the CDR3. The germline gives CDR1 MGHRA, CDR2 YSYEKL. With V trimmed by 4 bases and J by 3 bases, 10 bases remained unmatched. DNA of the CDR3: TGCGCCAGCAGCCGACACCAACTAGCGGGCGTCTACGAGCAGTACTTC. Translated: CASSRHQLAGVYEQYF.

The chain carries TRBV19 and TRBJ2-7, with 8 positions matching TRBD1. V gave up 3 bases and J gave up 0 bases; unmatched junction bases: 4. Per the germline V gene, CDR1 is LNHDA and CDR2 is SQIVND (reference sequence). CDR3 size: 15 residues. CDR3 sequence: CASSIGDRSSYEQYF. CDR3 DNA sequence: TGTGCCAGTAGTATTGGGGACAGGAGCTCCTACGAGCAGTACTTC.

This clone was picked up a small number of times. This rearrangement joins TRBV6-5 to TRBJ1-1, with unresolved D. The germline V and J ends were trimmed by 11 bases and 3 bases, with 19 bases remaining between them. From germline, CDR1 is MNHEY and CDR2 SVGAGI. The CDR3 loop spans 14 amino acids. The CDR3 region is CAAPGRFVDTEAFF. CDR3 DNA: TGTGCCGCCCCCGGGAGGTTTGTAGACACTGAAGCTTTCTTT.

The CDR3 nucleotides are TGTGCCAGTAGTCAGATTGACGGGACACCGTTCTACGAGCAGTACTTC. Translating it yields CASSQIDGTPFYEQYF. This chain joins TRBV19 and TRBJ2-7; D might be TRBD1 (6 bases). The germline gives CDR1 LNHDA, CDR2 SQIVND (reference sequence). Deletions cut 5 bases from V and 3 bases from J, with 20 bases between. The CDR3 spans 16 residues. Looking up the rest from reference TRBV19 and TRBJ2-7 gives the full variable domain: DGGITQSPKYLFRKEGQNVTLSCEQNLNHDAMYWYRQDPGQGLRLIYYSQIVNDFQKGDIAEGYSVSREKKESFPLTVTSAQKNPTAFYLCASSQIDGTPFYEQYFGPGTRLTVT.

The chain is built from TRBV18 and TRBJ1-1; D remains unclear. CDR1 and CDR2 (germline): KGHSH, LQKENI. The germline V and J ends were trimmed by 0 bases and 4 bases, with 6 bases remaining between them. The CDR3 is made up of 13 amino acids. The CDR3 sequence: CASSPPVSTEAFF. The CDR3 nucleotides are TGTGCCAGCTCACCACCGGTGAGCACTGAAGCTTTCTTT.

Worth noting for this clone: Other DNA sequences of this sample code for an identical CDR3. The rearrangement joins TRBV6-1 to TRBJ1-1; 7 bases align to TRBD1. This CDR3 is built from 15 residues. V lost 0 bases, J lost 1 base, and 2 bases stayed unmatched. Germline V gene sequence: CDR1 MNHNS, CDR2 SASEGT. The CDR3 nucleotides read TGTGCCAGCAGTGAAGCGCGACAGGGGAACACTGAAGCTTTCTTT. The encoded protein is CASSEARQGNTEAFF.

CDR3 bases: TGCAGCGTTCGGAGGGAGCCGCGTGGCTACACCTTC. This sequence encodes CSVRREPRGYTF. The chain couples TRBV29-1 to TRBJ1-2; D remains ambiguous. CDR1 SQVTM and CDR2 ANQGSEA come from the germline V gene. V gave up 5 bases and J gave up 7 bases, with 14 bases separating them. The length of the CDR3 is 12 residues.